This T cell receptor (beta chain) was retrieved from a study of tumor-infiltrating lymphocytes in oesophageal squamous cell carcinoma. Germline V gene lookup returns CDR1 KGHSH and CDR2 LQKENI. The CDR3 loop spans 12 amino acids. TCRdb re-derived calls from the PCR reads in MiXCR, one entry per CDR3 protein. The repertoire includes thousands of distinct CDR3 sequences, 15% to 19% of them detected once, and about an eighth sits in the top ten. Sequencing used blood. The chain combines TRBV18 with TRBJ2-5, with D perhaps given as TRBD1 or TRBD2 (6 bases each). The tail of the sequence fits TRBJ2-1 better, so the J call may be wrong. The receptor was derived from a male donor with esophageal squamous cell carcinoma. The CDR3 nucleotides read TGTGCCAGCTCACCGGGGGGCCGTGAGCAGTTCTTC. Amino acids: CASSPGGREQFF.